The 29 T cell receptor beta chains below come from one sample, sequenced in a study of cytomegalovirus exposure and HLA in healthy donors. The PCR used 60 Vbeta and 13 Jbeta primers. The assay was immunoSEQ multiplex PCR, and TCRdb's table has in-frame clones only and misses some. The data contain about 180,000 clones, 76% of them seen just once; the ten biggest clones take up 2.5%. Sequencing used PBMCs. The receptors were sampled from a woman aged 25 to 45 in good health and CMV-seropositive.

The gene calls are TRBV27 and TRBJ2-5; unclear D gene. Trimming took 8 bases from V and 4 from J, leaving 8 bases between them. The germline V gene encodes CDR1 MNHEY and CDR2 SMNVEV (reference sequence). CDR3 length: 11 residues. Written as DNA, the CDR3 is TGTGCCAGCGGAGACCGAGAGACCCAGTACTTC. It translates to CASGDRETQYF.

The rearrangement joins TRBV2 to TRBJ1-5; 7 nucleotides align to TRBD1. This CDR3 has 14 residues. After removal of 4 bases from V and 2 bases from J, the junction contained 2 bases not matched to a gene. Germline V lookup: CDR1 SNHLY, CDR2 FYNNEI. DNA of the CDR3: TGTGCCAGCAGTGTCCAGGGGGGCAATCAGCCCCAGCATTTT. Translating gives CASSVQGGNQPQHF.

The CDR3 nucleotides read TGCGCCAGCAGCTTACAGGGTTCTGGCACAGATACGCAGTATTTT. This sequence encodes CASSLQGSGTDTQYF. V is TRBV5-1 and J is TRBJ2-3, with TRBD1 as a possible D gene (6 bases). Germline CDR1 SGHRS, CDR2 YFSETQ. CDR3 length equals 15 residues. Between the trimmed V and J ends, which lost 2 bases and 1 base, there was a span of 11 bases.

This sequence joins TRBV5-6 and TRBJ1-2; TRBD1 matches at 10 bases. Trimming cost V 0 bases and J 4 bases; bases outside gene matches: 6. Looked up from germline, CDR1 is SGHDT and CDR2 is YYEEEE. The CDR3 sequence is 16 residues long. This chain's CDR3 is CASSLVPGQGSYGYTF. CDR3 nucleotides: TGTGCCAGCAGCTTGGTCCCGGGACAGGGGTCCTATGGCTACACCTTC.

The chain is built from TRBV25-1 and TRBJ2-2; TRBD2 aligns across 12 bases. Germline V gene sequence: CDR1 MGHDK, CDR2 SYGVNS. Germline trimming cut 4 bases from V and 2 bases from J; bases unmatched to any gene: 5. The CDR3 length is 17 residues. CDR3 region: CASSARLAGDNTGELFF. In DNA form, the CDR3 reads TGTGCCAGCAGTGCTCGACTAGCGGGGGACAACACCGGGGAGCTGTTTTTT.

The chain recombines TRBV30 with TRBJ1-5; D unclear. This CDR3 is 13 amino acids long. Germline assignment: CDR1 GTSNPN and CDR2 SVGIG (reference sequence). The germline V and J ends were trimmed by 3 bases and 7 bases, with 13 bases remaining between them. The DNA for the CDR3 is TGTGCCTGGAGGGAAACAAGCGGCCAGCCCCAGCATTTT. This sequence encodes CAWRETSGQPQHF.

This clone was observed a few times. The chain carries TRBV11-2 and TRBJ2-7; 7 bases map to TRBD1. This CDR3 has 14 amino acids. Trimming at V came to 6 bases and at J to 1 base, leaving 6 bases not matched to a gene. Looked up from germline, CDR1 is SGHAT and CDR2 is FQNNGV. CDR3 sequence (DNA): TGTGCCAGCAGTCGGGACAGTATTTCCTACGAGCAGTACTTC. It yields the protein CASSRDSISYEQYF. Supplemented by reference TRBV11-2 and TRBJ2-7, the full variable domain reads EAGVAQSPRYKIIEKRQSVAFWCNPISGHATLYWYQQILGQGPKLLIQFQNNGVVDDSQLPKDRFSAERLKGVDSTLKIQPAKLEDSAVYLCASSRDSISYEQYFGPGTRLTVT.

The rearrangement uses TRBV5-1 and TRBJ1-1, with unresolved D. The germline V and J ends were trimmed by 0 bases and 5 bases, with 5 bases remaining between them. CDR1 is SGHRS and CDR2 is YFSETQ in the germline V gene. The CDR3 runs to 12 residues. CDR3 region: CASSLERTEAFF. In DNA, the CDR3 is TGCGCCAGCAGCTTGGAGAGGACTGAAGCTTTCTTT.

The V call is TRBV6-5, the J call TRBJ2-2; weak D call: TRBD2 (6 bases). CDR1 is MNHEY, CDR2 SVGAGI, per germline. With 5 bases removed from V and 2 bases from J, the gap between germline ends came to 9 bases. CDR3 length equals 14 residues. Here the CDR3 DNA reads TGTGCCAGCAGTAAGGGACTTAACACCGGGGAGCTGTTTTTT. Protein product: CASSKGLNTGELFF.

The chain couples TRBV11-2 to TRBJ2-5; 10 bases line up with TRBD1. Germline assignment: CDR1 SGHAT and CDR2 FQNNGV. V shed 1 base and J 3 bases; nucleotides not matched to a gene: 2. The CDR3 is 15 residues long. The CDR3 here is CASSLGGTGEETQYF. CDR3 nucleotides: TGTGCCAGCAGCTTAGGCGGGACAGGGGAAGAGACCCAGTACTTC.

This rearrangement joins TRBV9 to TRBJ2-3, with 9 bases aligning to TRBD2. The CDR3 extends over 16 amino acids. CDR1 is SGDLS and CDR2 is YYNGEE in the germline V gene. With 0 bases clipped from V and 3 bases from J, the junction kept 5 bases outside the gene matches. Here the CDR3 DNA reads TGTGCCAGCAGCGTAGCGCTGCGGGGGGGTACAGATACGCAGTATTTT. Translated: CASSVALRGGTDTQYF.

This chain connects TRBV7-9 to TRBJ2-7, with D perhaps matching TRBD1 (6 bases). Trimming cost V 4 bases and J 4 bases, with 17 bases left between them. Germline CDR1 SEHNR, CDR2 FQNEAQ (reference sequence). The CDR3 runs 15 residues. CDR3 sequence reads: CASSSIEDSRYEQYF. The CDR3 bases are TGTGCCAGCAGCTCCATTGAGGACAGTAGGTACGAGCAGTACTTC.

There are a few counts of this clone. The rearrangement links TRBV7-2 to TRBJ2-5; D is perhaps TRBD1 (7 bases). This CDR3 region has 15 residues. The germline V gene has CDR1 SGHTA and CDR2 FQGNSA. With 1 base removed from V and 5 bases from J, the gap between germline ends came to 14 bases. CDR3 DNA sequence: TGTGCCAGCAGCTTAGGGGGCAGGGGGGTTGAGACCCAGTACTTC. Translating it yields CASSLGGRGVETQYF. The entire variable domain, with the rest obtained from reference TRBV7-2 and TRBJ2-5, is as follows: GAGVSQSPSNKVTEKGKDVELRCDPISGHTALYWYRQSLGQGLEFLIYFQGNSAPDKSGLPSDRFSAERTGGSVSTLTIQRTQQEDSAVYLCASSLGGRGVETQYFGPGTRLLVL.

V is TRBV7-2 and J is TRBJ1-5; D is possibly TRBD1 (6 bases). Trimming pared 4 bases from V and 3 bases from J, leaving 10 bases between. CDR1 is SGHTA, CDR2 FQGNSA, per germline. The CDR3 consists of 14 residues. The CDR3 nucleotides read TGTGCCAGCAGCTCCGGGACACTCAATCAGCCCCAGCATTTT. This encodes CASSSGTLNQPQHF.

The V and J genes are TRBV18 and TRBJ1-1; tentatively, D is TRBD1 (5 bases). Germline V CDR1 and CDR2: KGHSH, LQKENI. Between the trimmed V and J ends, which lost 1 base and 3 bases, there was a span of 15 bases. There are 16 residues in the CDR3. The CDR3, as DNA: TGTGCCAGCTCACCACGTATCCCCCCGGGGGACACTGAAGCTTTCTTT. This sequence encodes CASSPRIPPGDTEAFF.

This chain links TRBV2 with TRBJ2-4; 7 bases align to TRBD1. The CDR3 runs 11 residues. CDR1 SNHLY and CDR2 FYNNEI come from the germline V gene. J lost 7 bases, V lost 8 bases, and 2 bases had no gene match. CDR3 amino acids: CASQGQNIQYF. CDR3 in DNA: TGTGCCAGCCAGGGACAGAACATTCAGTACTTC. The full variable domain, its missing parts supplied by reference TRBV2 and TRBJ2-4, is EPEVTQTPSHQVTQMGQEVILRCVPISNHLYFYWYRQILGQKVEFLVSFYNNEISEKSEIFDDQFSVERPDGSNFTLKIRSTKLEDSAMYFCASQGQNIQYFGAGTRLSVL.

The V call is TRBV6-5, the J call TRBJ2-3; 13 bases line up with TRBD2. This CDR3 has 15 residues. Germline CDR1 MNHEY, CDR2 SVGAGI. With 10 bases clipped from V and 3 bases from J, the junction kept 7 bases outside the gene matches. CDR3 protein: CATFGGLAGTDTQYF. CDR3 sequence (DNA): TGTGCCACGTTCGGGGGACTAGCGGGGACAGATACGCAGTATTTT.

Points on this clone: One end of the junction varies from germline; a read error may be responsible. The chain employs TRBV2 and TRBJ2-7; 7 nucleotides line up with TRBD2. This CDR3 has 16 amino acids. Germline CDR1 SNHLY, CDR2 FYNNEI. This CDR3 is CASRTGLPIGRSFSDF. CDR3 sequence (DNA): TGTGCCAGCAGAACGGGACTACCGATAGGGAGGAGTTTTTCGGACTTC.

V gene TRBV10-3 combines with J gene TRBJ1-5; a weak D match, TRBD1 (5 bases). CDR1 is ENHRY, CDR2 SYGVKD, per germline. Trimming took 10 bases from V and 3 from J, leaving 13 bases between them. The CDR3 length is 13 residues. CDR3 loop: CATRPGINQPQHF. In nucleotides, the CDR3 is TGTGCCACCCGTCCAGGGATCAATCAGCCCCAGCATTTT.

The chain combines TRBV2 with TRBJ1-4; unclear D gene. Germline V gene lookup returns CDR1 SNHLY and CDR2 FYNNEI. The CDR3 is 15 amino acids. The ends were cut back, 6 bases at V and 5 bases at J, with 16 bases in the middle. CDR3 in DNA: TGTGCCAGCAGAACCGACTGGACGGGGAATGAAAAACTGTTTTTT. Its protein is CASRTDWTGNEKLFF.

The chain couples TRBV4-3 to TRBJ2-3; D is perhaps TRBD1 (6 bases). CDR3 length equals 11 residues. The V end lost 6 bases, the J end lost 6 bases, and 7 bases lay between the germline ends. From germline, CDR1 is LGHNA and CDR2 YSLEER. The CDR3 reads CASRQGDTQYF. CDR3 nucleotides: TGCGCCAGCAGGCAGGGGGATACGCAGTATTTT.

The CDR3 region is CASSLTSGGRYEQYF. CDR3 sequence (DNA): TGTGCCAGCAGCCTAACTAGCGGGGGGAGATACGAGCAGTACTTC. This chain connects TRBV28 to TRBJ2-7, with 12 bases identical to TRBD2. Germline V gene data show CDR1 as MDHEN and CDR2 as SYDVKM. The CDR3 loop spans 15 amino acids. J was trimmed by 4 bases and V by 6 bases; bases with no gene match: 7.

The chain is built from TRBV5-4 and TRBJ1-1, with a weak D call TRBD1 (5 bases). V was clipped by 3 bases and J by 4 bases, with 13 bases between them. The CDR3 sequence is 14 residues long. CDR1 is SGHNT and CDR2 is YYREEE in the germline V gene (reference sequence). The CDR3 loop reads CASSSPGGGTEAFF. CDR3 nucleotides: TGTGCCAGCAGCTCCCCCGGGGGAGGCACTGAAGCTTTCTTT.

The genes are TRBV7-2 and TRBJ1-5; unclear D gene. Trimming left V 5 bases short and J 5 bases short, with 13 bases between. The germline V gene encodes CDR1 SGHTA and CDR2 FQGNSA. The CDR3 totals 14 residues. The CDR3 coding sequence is TGTGCCAGCAGCCCTTGGGCCCCTGATCAGCCCCAGCATTTT. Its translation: CASSPWAPDQPQHF.

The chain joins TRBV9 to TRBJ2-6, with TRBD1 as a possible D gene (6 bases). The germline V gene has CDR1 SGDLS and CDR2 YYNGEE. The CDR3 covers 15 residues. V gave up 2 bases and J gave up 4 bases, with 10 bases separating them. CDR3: CASSVTGSGANVLTF. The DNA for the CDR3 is TGTGCCAGCAGCGTTACAGGGTCCGGGGCCAACGTCCTGACTTTC. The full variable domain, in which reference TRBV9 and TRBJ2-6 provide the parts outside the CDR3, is DSGVTQTPKHLITATGQRVTLRCSPRSGDLSVYWYQQSLDQGLQFLIQYYNGEERAKGNILERFSAQQFPDLHSELNLSSLELGDSALYFCASSVTGSGANVLTFGAGSRLTVL.

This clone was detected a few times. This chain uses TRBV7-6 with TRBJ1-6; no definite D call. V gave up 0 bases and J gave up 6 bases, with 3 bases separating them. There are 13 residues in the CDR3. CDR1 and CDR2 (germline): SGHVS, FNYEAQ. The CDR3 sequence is CASSLALNSPLHF. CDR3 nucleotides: TGTGCCAGCAGCTTAGCCCTTAATTCACCCCTCCACTTT.

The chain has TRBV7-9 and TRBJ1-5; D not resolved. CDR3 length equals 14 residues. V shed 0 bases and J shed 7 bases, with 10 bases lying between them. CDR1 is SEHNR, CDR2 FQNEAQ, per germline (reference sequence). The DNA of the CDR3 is TGTGCCAGCAGCTTAGCGAACGTACTCCAGCCCCAGCATTTT. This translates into CASSLANVLQPQHF. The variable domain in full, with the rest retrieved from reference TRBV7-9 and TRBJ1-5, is DTGVSQNPRHKITKRGQNVTFRCDPISEHNRLYWYRQTLGQGPEFLTYFQNEAQLEKSRLLSDRFSAERPKGSFSTLEIQRTEQGDSAMYLCASSLANVLQPQHFGDGTRLSIL.

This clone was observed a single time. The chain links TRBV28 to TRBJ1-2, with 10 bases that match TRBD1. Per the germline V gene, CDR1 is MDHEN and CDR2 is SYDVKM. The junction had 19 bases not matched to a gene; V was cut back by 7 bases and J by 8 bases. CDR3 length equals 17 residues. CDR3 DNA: TGTGCCAGCACCAAATACTCCGGGACAGGGGCCCCTGGGGGCTACACCTTC. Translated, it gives CASTKYSGTGAPGGYTF.

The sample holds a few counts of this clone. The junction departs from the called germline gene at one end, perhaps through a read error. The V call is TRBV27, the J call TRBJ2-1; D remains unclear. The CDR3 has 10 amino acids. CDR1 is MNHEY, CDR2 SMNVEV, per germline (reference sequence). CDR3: CASHGTEQLF. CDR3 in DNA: TGTGCCAGCCATGGAACAGAGCAGCTCTTC.